The entry below gives a single TCR beta chain sequence along with its context. This entry comes from a study of T-cell memory formation after mild COVID-19. With 6 bases removed from V and 1 base from J, the gap between germline ends came to 13 bases. The germline V gene has CDR1 MNHEY and CDR2 SMNVEV (reference sequence). The CDR3 contains 14 residues. TCRdb re-called the 5' RACE reads through MiXCR, storing one row per CDR3 protein. The sample shows about 340,000 distinct CDR3 sequences, around 21% of them seen only once. Sequencing was done on a sample of PBMCs or a T cell subset sorted from them (not recorded which). This sequence joins TRBV27 and TRBJ2-7; TRBD1 might be the D (6 bases). This clonotype was obtained from an adult woman who had mild COVID-19 (a few samples of this study predate the infection). Cell type and time point are not known. CDR3 DNA: TGTGCCAGCAGCTTTTCTGGACAGTCCTACGAGCAGTACTTC. Protein product: CASSFSGQSYEQYF.